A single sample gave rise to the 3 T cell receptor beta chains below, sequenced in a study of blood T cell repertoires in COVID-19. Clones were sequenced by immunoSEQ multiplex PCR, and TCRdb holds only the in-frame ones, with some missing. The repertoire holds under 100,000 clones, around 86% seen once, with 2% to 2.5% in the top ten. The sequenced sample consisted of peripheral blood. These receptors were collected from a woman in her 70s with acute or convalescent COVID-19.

CDR3 in amino acids: CASSRERVRGYTF. DNA of the CDR3: TGTGCCAGCTCCCGCGAGAGGGTTCGTGGCTACACCTTC. J is TRBJ1-2 and V is TRBV12-3 or TRBV12-4; D is ambiguous. Trimming removed 8 bases at V and 7 bases at J, with 17 bases between. The CDR3 length is 13 residues.

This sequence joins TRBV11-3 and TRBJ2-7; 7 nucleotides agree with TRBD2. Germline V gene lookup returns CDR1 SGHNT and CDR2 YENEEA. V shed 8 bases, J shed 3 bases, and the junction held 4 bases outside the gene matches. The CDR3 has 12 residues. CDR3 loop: CASGSSGYEQYF. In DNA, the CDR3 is TGTGCCAGCGGATCTAGCGGCTACGAGCAGTACTTC. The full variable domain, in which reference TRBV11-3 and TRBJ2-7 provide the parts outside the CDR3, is EAGVVQSPRYKIIEKKQPVAFWCNPISGHNTLYWYLQNLGQGPELLIRYENEEAVDDSQLPKDRFSAERLKGVDSTLKIQPAELGDSAVYLCASGSSGYEQYFGPGTRLTVT.

In DNA, the CDR3 is TGCGCCAGCAGCCCTGGGGGGGCGACGAACACCGGGGAGCTGTTTTTT. Its protein is CASSPGGATNTGELFF. The chain recombines TRBV5-1 with TRBJ2-2; D may be TRBD2 (7 bases). Germline CDR1 reads SGHRS; CDR2 reads YFSETQ. This CDR3 region has 16 residues. V shed 4 bases and J shed 0 bases, with 13 bases lying between them.